This T cell receptor (beta chain) was observed in a study of STAT5B mutations in CD4+ large granular lymphocyte leukemia. On this clone: Its matching antigen is unknown.

Broader study findings: Patient CD4-sorted repertoires stayed more clonal than healthy ones after leukemic-clone removal. 8/27 top patient clones versus 2/35 control clones were TRBV06-family.

Sequenced by immunoSEQ multiplex PCR; TCRdb stores in-frame clones only, minus some. This table has about 33,000 clones, approximately 74% appearing once. This CDR3 is built from 17 residues. V dropped 5 bases and J dropped 3 bases, with 21 bases sitting between them. The germline gives CDR1 SEHNR, CDR2 FQNEAQ (reference sequence). Sequences were obtained from CD4+ T cells from blood buffy coats. This clonotype was obtained from a human donor in good health. The chain combines TRBV7-9 with TRBJ2-3; D is unclear. The CDR3 region is CASSPAVNYWVTDTQYF. The CDR3 DNA is TGTGCCAGCAGCCCCGCGGTGAACTACTGGGTGACAGATACGCAGTATTTT.